This T cell receptor (beta chain) was retrieved from a study of cytomegalovirus exposure and HLA in healthy donors. Looking at the study overall: When 350 to 400 donors were genotyped, more than 70% of them were found to fall in the Caucasian-associated ancestry cluster.

Germline values: CDR1 LNHDA, CDR2 SQIVND (reference sequence). V was shortened by 3 bases and J by 2 bases, with 10 bases between the two germline ends. The CDR3 spans 15 residues. The PCR employed 60 Vbeta primers together with 13 Jbeta primers. Data came from immunoSEQ multiplex PCR; TCRdb stores just in-frame clones and leaves some out. The sample includes 200,000 to 250,000 clones, roughly 68% of them seen just once. Study-level findings and limits: Based on reports, TCR beta sequences accurately predicted HLA-A and HLA-B alleles for most subjects. It was in a later analysis that TCR association rates were seen to vary by HLA locus, highest for DRB1 and lowest for HLA-C.

As to this clone: Its target is unknown.

Likely unrecorded immune exposures existed in these nominally healthy donors. The sequenced sample consisted of PBMCs. The sequence was collected from a man aged 40-49 years in good health and CMV-seropositive. The chain employs TRBV19 and TRBJ2-2; TRBD2 is a possible D gene (5 bases). The CDR3 reads CASSMAGINTGELFF. The CDR3 coding sequence is TGTGCCAGTAGTATGGCCGGGATTAACACCGGGGAGCTGTTTTTT.